A single sample gave rise to the 31 T cell receptor beta chains below, sequenced in a study of blood T cell repertoires in COVID-19 (dated by TCRdb to 2020 to 2021). Libraries were constructed by the immunoSEQ multiplex PCR assay. The source is immuneACCESS, and TCRdb retained only in-frame sequences with V and J called. Part of the clones is not carried over; for the studies checked, unresolved V genes explain less than half of this, and the remainder is unexplained. For this sample the table gives about 160,000 clones, of which 60% to 85% were detected only once. Of the sample, 8% to 9.5% is held by the ten largest clones. The source material was peripheral blood. The receptors were sampled from a man aged 60 to 75 with acute or convalescent COVID-19.

The rearrangement joins TRBV5-5 to TRBJ2-3, with TRBD1 matching 8 bases. With V trimmed by 0 bases and J by 3 bases, 6 bases remained unmatched. The V gene's germline CDR1 is SGHKS and CDR2 YYEKEE (reference sequence). This CDR3 has 16 residues. The CDR3 coding sequence is TGTGCCAGCAGCTTGGGAAAGGACAGGGAAACAGATACGCAGTATTTT. This sequence encodes CASSLGKDRETDTQYF.

The chain uses TRBV15 and TRBJ2-4; 8 bases fit TRBD1. Germline CDR1 and CDR2: LNHNV and YYDKDF (reference sequence). The V segment lost 3 bases and the J segment 7 bases; nucleotides outside the gene matches: 5. This CDR3 spans 14 amino acids. CDR3 in DNA: TGTGCCACCAGCAGCCAATACAGGGGGAACATTCAGTACTTC. This gives the protein CATSSQYRGNIQYF.

The J gene is TRBJ1-1, the V gene TRBV12-3 or TRBV12-4, with no clear D. The germline V and J ends were trimmed by 6 bases and 4 bases, with 12 bases remaining between them. CDR3 length equals 13 residues. The CDR3 DNA follows: TGTGCCAGCAGACCCACAGTCGGCACTGAAGCTTTCTTT. Its protein is CASRPTVGTEAFF.

This chain uses TRBV5-4 with TRBJ1-3, with D maybe TRBD1 (5 bases). CDR1 SGHNT and CDR2 YYREEE come from the germline V gene (reference sequence). With 0 bases removed from V and 3 bases from J, the gap between germline ends came to 10 bases. The CDR3 has 15 residues. CDR3 nucleotides: TGTGCCAGCAGCTTGGCAGGGTTGGGTGGAAACACCATATATTTT. Its protein is CASSLAGLGGNTIYF. Full variable domain (remainder filled in from reference TRBV5-4 and TRBJ1-3): ETGVTQSPTHLIKTRGQQVTLRCSSQSGHNTVSWYQQALGQGPQFIFQYYREEENGRGNFPPRFSGLQFPNYSSELNVNALELDDSALYLCASSLAGLGGNTIYFGEGSWLTVV.

The gene calls are TRBV7-9 and TRBJ2-7, with 8 bases lining up with TRBD1. The ends lost 5 bases at V and 5 bases at J; junction bases unmatched: 5. Germline CDR1 is SEHNR and CDR2 is FQNEAQ (reference sequence). The CDR3 loop spans 13 amino acids. The CDR3 nucleotides are TGTGCCAGCAGCCGACAGGGGACCCACGAGCAGTACTTC. Its protein product is CASSRQGTHEQYF.

The chain couples TRBV4-1 to TRBJ2-1, with D perhaps TRBD1 (6 bases). Trimming pared 5 bases from V and 0 bases from J, leaving 8 bases between. The CDR3 contains 14 residues. CDR1 and CDR2 (germline): MGHRA, YSYEKL. The CDR3: CASSRGSSYNEQFF. The CDR3 DNA sequence: TGCGCCAGCAGCAGGGGGAGCTCCTACAATGAGCAGTTCTTC.

The rearrangement joins TRBV2 to TRBJ1-2; D possibly corresponds to TRBD1 (5 bases). Between the trimmed V and J ends, which lost 8 bases and 6 bases, there was a span of 16 bases. The CDR3 spans 13 residues. Looked up from germline, CDR1 is SNHLY and CDR2 is FYNNEI. The CDR3 is CASGRGGLDGYTF. The CDR3 DNA is TGTGCCAGCGGGAGGGGCGGTTTAGATGGCTACACCTTC. Full variable domain (rest looked up from reference TRBV2 and TRBJ1-2): EPEVTQTPSHQVTQMGQEVILRCVPISNHLYFYWYRQILGQKVEFLVSFYNNEISEKSEIFDDQFSVERPDGSNFTLKIRSTKLEDSAMYFCASGRGGLDGYTFGSGTRLTVV.

The rearrangement uses TRBV7-3 and TRBJ2-1; the match to TRBD1 covers 8 bases. CDR3 length: 15 residues. With V trimmed by 4 bases and J by 1 base, 3 bases remained unmatched. Germline CDR1 reads SGHTA; CDR2 reads FQGTGA. DNA for the CDR3: TGTGCCAGCAGCTATGGACAGGGTTCCTACAATGAGCAGTTCTTC. It encodes CASSYGQGSYNEQFF.

This clone has only one observation. V usage is TRBV21-1 and J usage is TRBJ1-1; the table's D call, TRBD1, was not checked against the DNA. TRBV21-1 is a recognized pseudogene. The CDR3 extends over 15 amino acids. The CDR3 sequence is CASSNPGTANTEAFF. CDR3 DNA sequence: TGTGCCAGCAGCAACCCCGGGACAGCGAACACTGAAGCTTTCTTT.

This chain connects TRBV9 to TRBJ1-3; 7 bases are shared with TRBD1. Germline V CDR1 and CDR2: SGDLS, YYNGEE. J gave up 0 bases and V 4 bases, and 4 bases lay outside the gene matches. CDR3 length: 15 amino acids. CDR3 sequence: CASSHGQDSGNTIYF. The CDR3 DNA is TGTGCCAGCAGCCACGGACAGGACTCTGGAAACACCATATATTTT. Full variable domain (remainder filled in from reference TRBV9 and TRBJ1-3): DSGVTQTPKHLITATGQRVTLRCSPRSGDLSVYWYQQSLDQGLQFLIQYYNGEERAKGNILERFSAQQFPDLHSELNLSSLELGDSALYFCASSHGQDSGNTIYFGEGSWLTVV.

The chain combines TRBV9 with TRBJ2-1; 7 bases line up with TRBD1. V was clipped by 0 bases and J by 7 bases; unmatched bases: 16. The CDR3 is made up of 18 amino acids. From germline, CDR1 is SGDLS and CDR2 YYNGEE. CDR3 bases: TGTGCCAGCAGCGTAGGTGGAGGTACAGGGGTAATTGGTAATGAGCAGTTCTTC. Protein: CASSVGGGTGVIGNEQFF.

The V and J genes are TRBV5-6 and TRBJ2-5; weak D call: TRBD1 (6 bases). The CDR3 consists of 14 residues. Germline V gives CDR1 SGHDT, CDR2 YYEEEE. V shed 3 bases and J shed 5 bases, with 14 bases lying between them. CDR3 nucleotides: TGTGCCAGCAGCTCTATCCACAGGGATGAGACCCAGTACTTC. Encoded protein: CASSSIHRDETQYF.

This clone was detected a few times. V usage is TRBV28 and J usage is TRBJ1-2, with D tentatively TRBD1 (6 bases). This CDR3 is built from 13 residues. CDR1 and CDR2 (germline): MDHEN, SYDVKM. Trimming cost V 4 bases and J 5 bases, with 11 bases left between them. The CDR3 protein is CASSSGVNYGYTF. As DNA, the CDR3 is TGTGCCAGCAGTTCAGGGGTCAATTATGGCTACACCTTC.

The V and J genes are TRBV3-1 (or the pseudogene TRBV3-2) and TRBJ1-1; D might be TRBD1 (5 bases). Germline V gene sequence: CDR1 LGHDT, CDR2 YNNKEL (reference sequence). CDR3 length: 14 amino acids. V lost 7 bases and J 2 bases, leaving 14 bases between the germline ends. CDR3 sequence reads: CASTRGVSNTEAFF. In DNA, the CDR3 is TGTGCCAGCACTCGGGGGGTCTCAAACACTGAAGCTTTCTTT.

The rearrangement joins TRBV5-1 to TRBJ1-4; TRBD1 is a possible D gene (6 bases). Germline values: CDR1 SGHRS, CDR2 YFSETQ. V was pared by 0 bases and J by 8 bases, with 14 bases between. This CDR3 is 15 amino acids long. The CDR3 DNA follows: TGCGCCAGCAGCTTGGGATTGGGGGCGGTGGAAAAACTGTTTTTT. Translation: CASSLGLGAVEKLFF.

The gene calls are TRBV9 and TRBJ2-7, with 8 bases matching TRBD1. This CDR3 region has 17 residues. V lost 2 bases and J lost 2; bases outside the gene matches: 12. CDR1 and CDR2 from the germline V gene are SGDLS and YYNGEE. The CDR3 DNA sequence: TGTGCCAGCAGCGTTTTTCCGACAGGGGAGGAGACCTACGAGCAGTACTTC. It is translated as CASSVFPTGEETYEQYF.

V and J are TRBV19 and TRBJ1-1; 8 nucleotides match TRBD1. V lost 4 bases and J lost 6; bases outside the gene matches: 10. This CDR3 contains 15 residues. Per germline, CDR1 LNHDA and CDR2 SQIVND (reference sequence). The CDR3 region has the DNA TGTGCCAGTAGTACGGACAGGGCGTTAAACCCTGAAGCTTTCTTT. Translated: CASSTDRALNPEAFF.

This clone was detected many times. The chain uses TRBV12-5 and TRBJ2-1; D not resolved. Trimming removed 2 bases at V and 4 bases at J, with 3 bases between. Germline CDR1 is LGHNT and CDR2 is FRNRAP. The CDR3 is 12 residues long. As DNA, the CDR3 is TGTGCTAGTGGTTTGACATACAATGAGCAGTTCTTC. Translation: CASGLTYNEQFF.

The V and J genes are TRBV5-1 and TRBJ2-7; 10 bases are shared with TRBD1. The CDR3 is made up of 15 amino acids. V gave up 4 bases and J gave up 6 bases; unmatched junction bases: 10. CDR1 and CDR2 (germline): SGHRS, YFSETQ. CDR3 sequence reads: CASSIGQGGRGEQYF. DNA for the CDR3: TGCGCCAGCAGCATTGGACAGGGGGGAAGGGGCGAGCAGTACTTC.

This clone was counted only a few times. V and J are TRBV2 and TRBJ2-3; a possible D gene is TRBD1 (5 bases). CDR1 is SNHLY and CDR2 is FYNNEI in the germline V gene. V lost 6 bases and J lost 2, with 9 bases in between. There are 13 residues in the CDR3. DNA for the CDR3: TGTGCCAGCAGCGACAGTTACACAGATACGCAGTATTTT. This sequence encodes CASSDSYTDTQYF.

In its sample, this clone was seen a few times. The CDR3 loop reads CASSVNGRTTEAFF. CDR3 coding DNA: TGTGCCAGCAGCGTAAACGGACGGACTACTGAAGCTTTCTTT. The rearrangement uses TRBV7-9 and TRBJ1-1; D ambiguous. The V gene lost 5 bases and the J gene lost 5 bases, with 15 bases spanning the gap. Germline loops: CDR1 SEHNR, CDR2 FQNEAQ (reference sequence). This CDR3 spans 14 amino acids. Based on the CDR3 plus reference TRBV7-9 and TRBJ1-1, the full variable domain is DTGVSQNPRHKITKRGQNVTFRCDPISEHNRLYWYRQTLGQGPEFLTYFQNEAQLEKSRLLSDRFSAERPKGSFSTLEIQRTEQGDSAMYLCASSVNGRTTEAFFGQGTRLTVV.

V gene TRBV3-1 (or the pseudogene TRBV3-2) combines with J gene TRBJ2-2, with D perhaps matching TRBD1 (6 bases). Deletions cut 6 bases from V and 7 bases from J, with 18 bases between. Per the germline V gene, CDR1 is LGHDT and CDR2 is YNNKEL (reference sequence). CDR3 length equals 15 residues. The CDR3 sequence: CASSRRDIVVGELFF. Written as DNA, the CDR3 is TGTGCCAGCAGTCGCCGGGACATAGTTGTCGGGGAGCTGTTTTTT.

The chain carries TRBV6-1 and TRBJ2-7; D not resolved. Trimming took off 0 bases at V and 3 bases at J, with 9 bases between the two ends. Germline assignment: CDR1 MNHNS and CDR2 SASEGT. The CDR3 runs to 14 residues. The CDR3: CASSEAAKLYEQYF. CDR3 bases: TGTGCCAGCAGTGAAGCCGCGAAACTCTACGAGCAGTACTTC.

The chain carries TRBV7-9 and TRBJ2-1; TRBD1 might be the D (6 bases). The CDR3 has 15 residues. Trimming shortened V by 4 bases and J by 7 bases, and 17 bases separated the two germline ends. Germline V lookup: CDR1 SEHNR, CDR2 FQNEAQ (reference sequence). DNA for the CDR3: TGTGCCAGCAGCTCAACAGGGTCAGGTGGGAATGAGCAGTTCTTC. Its protein is CASSSTGSGGNEQFF.

The chain joins TRBV18 to TRBJ2-5; 7 nucleotides line up with TRBD1. The V gene end was trimmed by 1 base and the J gene end by 1 base; junction bases not matched to a gene: 6. The CDR3 consists of 16 residues. Per germline, CDR1 KGHSH and CDR2 LQKENI. The CDR3 sequence: CASSPHPGQTQETQYF. As DNA, the CDR3 is TGTGCCAGCTCACCACACCCGGGACAGACCCAAGAGACCCAGTACTTC.

The rearrangement uses TRBV5-1 and TRBJ1-2, with D perhaps matching TRBD1 (6 bases). CDR1 is SGHRS, CDR2 YFSETQ, per germline. V lost 0 bases and J 4 bases, leaving 10 bases between the germline ends. This CDR3 is 14 amino acids long. The CDR3 spells CASSLEAGVYGYTF. The CDR3 DNA reads as TGCGCCAGCAGCTTGGAAGCAGGGGTCTATGGCTACACCTTC.

The chain is built from TRBV19 and TRBJ1-5, with 8 bases matching TRBD1. The CDR3 spans 14 residues. Germline lookup yields CDR1 LNHDA and CDR2 SQIVND (reference sequence). V gave up 5 bases and J gave up 7 bases; unmatched junction bases: 7. Here the CDR3 reads CASSAKTGDQPQHF. DNA of the CDR3: TGTGCCAGTAGTGCCAAGACAGGGGACCAGCCCCAGCATTTT. Full variable domain (remainder filled in from reference TRBV19 and TRBJ1-5): DGGITQSPKYLFRKEGQNVTLSCEQNLNHDAMYWYRQDPGQGLRLIYYSQIVNDFQKGDIAEGYSVSREKKESFPLTVTSAQKNPTAFYLCASSAKTGDQPQHFGDGTRLSIL.

The rearrangement joins TRBV9 to TRBJ2-5; 10 bases are a match to TRBD2. Germline CDR1 SGDLS, CDR2 YYNGEE. The V and J ends lost 3 bases and 3 bases, in that order; junction bases with no gene match: 5. CDR3 length: 15 amino acids. CDR3 loop: CASSATGTSEETQYF. CDR3 bases: TGTGCCAGCAGCGCGACCGGGACTAGCGAAGAGACCCAGTACTTC.

This chain connects TRBV11-2 to TRBJ2-1, with D maybe TRBD1 (5 bases). Germline V gene data show CDR1 as SGHAT and CDR2 as FQNNGV. CDR3 length equals 14 residues. V was shortened by 6 bases and J by 0 bases, with 9 bases between the two germline ends. CDR3 sequence: CASRLQGSYNEQFF. The DNA for the CDR3 is TGTGCCAGCAGGTTGCAGGGCTCCTACAATGAGCAGTTCTTC.

This chain connects TRBV6-5 to TRBJ1-2; D is possibly TRBD1 (6 bases). Trimming shortened V by 6 bases and J by 3 bases, and 14 bases separated the two germline ends. The germline CDR1 and CDR2 sequences are MNHEY and SVGAGI. There are 14 residues in the CDR3. This CDR3 reads CASRLTGRDYGYTF. CDR3 nucleotide sequence: TGTGCCAGCAGGTTGACAGGCAGGGACTATGGCTACACCTTC.

The gene calls are TRBV6-1 and TRBJ1-2, with TRBD1 matching 9 bases. The CDR3 contains 15 residues. J was trimmed by 8 bases and V by 2 bases; bases with no gene match: 9. Per the germline V gene, CDR1 is MNHNS and CDR2 is SASEGT. The CDR3 protein is CASSERGNRGRGYTF. CDR3 DNA: TGTGCCAGCAGTGAAAGGGGGAACAGGGGGCGCGGCTACACCTTC.